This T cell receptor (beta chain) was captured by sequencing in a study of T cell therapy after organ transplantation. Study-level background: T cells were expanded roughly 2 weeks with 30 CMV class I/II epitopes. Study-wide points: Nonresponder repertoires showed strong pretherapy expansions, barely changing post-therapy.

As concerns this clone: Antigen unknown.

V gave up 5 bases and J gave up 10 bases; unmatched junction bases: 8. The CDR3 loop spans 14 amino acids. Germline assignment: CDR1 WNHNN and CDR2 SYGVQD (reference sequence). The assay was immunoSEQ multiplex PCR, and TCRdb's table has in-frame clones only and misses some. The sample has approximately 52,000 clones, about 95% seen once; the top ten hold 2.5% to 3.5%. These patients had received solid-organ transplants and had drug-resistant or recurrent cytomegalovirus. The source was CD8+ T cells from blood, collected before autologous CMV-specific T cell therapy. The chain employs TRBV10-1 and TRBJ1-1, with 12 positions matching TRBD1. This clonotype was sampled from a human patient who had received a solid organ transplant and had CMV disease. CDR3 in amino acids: CASSFTGTGGLAFF. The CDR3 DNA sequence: TGCGCCAGCAGTTTCACCGGGACAGGGGGCTTAGCTTTCTTT.